Listed here are 20 T cell receptor beta chains from one sample, sequenced in a study of T-cell memory formation after mild COVID-19. TCRdb independently ran MiXCR on the 5' RACE reads; one entry per CDR3 protein. The sample has more than 400,000 distinct CDR3 sequences; 15% to 20% are singletons. Sequencing was carried out using PBMCs or a T cell subset sorted from them (not recorded which). All receptors derive from an adult woman who had mild COVID-19 (a few samples of this study predate the infection). Cell type and time point are not known.

The chain links TRBV24-1 to TRBJ2-1, with 7 bases identical to TRBD1. CDR3 length equals 13 residues. With V trimmed by 7 bases and J by 7 bases, 6 bases remained unmatched. Germline V gene lookup returns CDR1 KGHDR and CDR2 SFDVKD. CDR3 DNA sequence: TGTGCCACCAGCCCACAGGGGACAAATGAGCAGTTCTTC. Protein product: CATSPQGTNEQFF.

This clonotype turned up a few times. The chain couples TRBV15 to TRBJ2-2, with a tentative D call TRBD1 (5 bases). V gave up 8 bases and J gave up 0 bases, with 13 bases separating them. The CDR3 loop spans 15 amino acids. Germline CDR1 and CDR2: LNHNV and YYDKDF (reference sequence). In nucleotides, the CDR3 is TGTGCCACCTCCGGGCAGGGATCGAACACCGGGGAGCTGTTTTTT. Translating it yields CATSGQGSNTGELFF.

The CDR3 DNA is TGTGCCAGCAGCTTAGTTGGACAGGGCGGGGGCTACACCTTC. Residues: CASSLVGQGGGYTF. The chain links TRBV11-2 to TRBJ1-2; TRBD1 agrees at 8 bases. After removal of 1 base from V and 8 bases from J, the junction contained 6 bases not matched to a gene. CDR3 length equals 14 residues. Germline CDR1 and CDR2: SGHAT and FQNNGV.

This chain joins TRBV2 and TRBJ2-1; D is ambiguous. Trimming pared 4 bases from V and 5 bases from J, leaving 9 bases between. Germline CDR1 SNHLY, CDR2 FYNNEI. This CDR3 region has 13 residues. The CDR3 DNA is TGTGCCAGCAGTGGAGACGGAAACAATGAGCAGTTCTTC. This gives the protein CASSGDGNNEQFF.

V is TRBV7-9 and J is TRBJ2-7; 10 nucleotides line up with TRBD2. The length of the CDR3 is 16 residues. The V and J ends lost 5 bases and 2 bases, in that order; junction bases with no gene match: 9. Per germline, CDR1 SEHNR and CDR2 FQNEAQ (reference sequence). In DNA, the CDR3 is TGTGCCAGCAGCGGGTGGACTAGCGGACTTCCCTACGAGCAGTACTTC. This translates into CASSGWTSGLPYEQYF.

The V call is TRBV25-1, the J call TRBJ1-2; D perhaps matches TRBD1 (6 bases). Looked up from germline, CDR1 is MGHDK and CDR2 is SYGVNS. The CDR3 spans 14 residues. The germline V and J ends were trimmed by 6 bases and 6 bases, with 17 bases remaining between them. In DNA form, the CDR3 reads TGTGCCAGCAGCGTCCGAGACAGGATACATGGCTACACCTTC. It specifies CASSVRDRIHGYTF.

Only a few counts were recorded for this clonotype. The J gene is TRBJ2-7, the V gene TRBV5-1, with a tentative D call TRBD1 (5 bases). Germline V CDR1 and CDR2: SGHRS, YFSETQ. Trimming removed 4 bases from V and 0 bases from J, with 11 bases in between. The CDR3 length is 14 residues. The CDR3, as DNA: TGCGCCAGCAGCACACAGGTGGACTCCTACGAGCAGTACTTC. This sequence encodes CASSTQVDSYEQYF.

The chain carries TRBV24-1 and TRBJ2-7; D is possibly TRBD2 (5 bases). CDR1 and CDR2 (germline): KGHDR, SFDVKD. This CDR3 has 16 amino acids. The V gene lost 9 bases and the J gene lost 0 bases, with 20 bases spanning the gap. The CDR3 DNA follows: TGTGCCACCCTATTAAAGGACTTCGCATACTCCTACGAGCAGTACTTC. It encodes CATLLKDFAYSYEQYF.

This clonotype was counted a single time. This chain connects TRBV30 to TRBJ1-1, with D unresolved. This CDR3 is built from 11 residues. Trimming removed 5 bases from V and 6 bases from J, with 10 bases in between. Germline V gene data show CDR1 as GTSNPN and CDR2 as SVGIG (reference sequence). The CDR3: CAWGLGAEAFF. The CDR3 bases are TGTGCCTGGGGACTTGGAGCTGAAGCTTTCTTT.

This clonotype has just a few counts. The V and J genes are TRBV19 and TRBJ2-7, with D possibly being TRBD2 (6 bases). The CDR3 length is 14 residues. CDR1 and CDR2 from the germline V gene are LNHDA and SQIVND (reference sequence). Here the CDR3 DNA reads TGTTCAACGAGCGCGGGATCGCCGGTCTACGAGCAGTACTTC. This sequence encodes CSTSAGSPVYEQYF.

The chain uses TRBV2 and TRBJ2-7, with TRBD2 matching 10 bases. V dropped 1 base and J dropped 5; count of bases not matched to a gene: 5. Germline V gene sequence: CDR1 SNHLY, CDR2 FYNNEI. The CDR3 is 15 residues long. CDR3 coding DNA: TGTGCCAGCAGTGAAGGGGTAGCGGGGGGTAACGAGCAGTACTTC. Translation gives CASSEGVAGGNEQYF.

This clonotype was seen a handful of times. V usage is TRBV5-1 and J usage is TRBJ1-3; D remains unclear. The CDR3 has 15 amino acids. CDR1 and CDR2 from the germline V gene are SGHRS and YFSETQ. The germline V and J ends were trimmed by 2 bases and 0 bases, with 9 bases remaining between them. The CDR3 loop reads CASSFGSDSGNTIYF. In nucleotides, the CDR3 is TGCGCCAGCAGCTTCGGATCTGACTCTGGAAACACCATATATTTT.

The sample holds a few counts of this clonotype. The chain combines TRBV14 with TRBJ2-3, with 7 bases fitting TRBD1. The CDR3 consists of 13 residues. Germline V lookup: CDR1 SGHDN, CDR2 FVKESK. V shed 5 bases, J shed 8 bases, and the junction held 7 bases outside the gene matches. CDR3 residues: CASSWDSRATQYF. The DNA for the CDR3 is TGTGCCAGCAGCTGGGACAGTAGGGCTACGCAGTATTTT.

The genes are TRBV29-1 and TRBJ2-7, with D perhaps matching TRBD1 (6 bases). The CDR3 is 14 residues long. The V end lost 4 bases, the J end lost 2 bases, and 15 bases lay between the germline ends. Germline V gives CDR1 SQVTM, CDR2 ANQGSEA. CDR3 protein: CSVGDPGETYEQYF. The DNA for the CDR3 is TGCAGCGTTGGAGATCCAGGGGAGACCTACGAGCAGTACTTC.

The chain is built from TRBV15 and TRBJ2-7; TRBD1 matches 8 bases. CDR1 is LNHNV, CDR2 YYDKDF, per germline (reference sequence). CDR3 length: 14 amino acids. Trimming cost V 4 bases and J 5 bases; bases outside gene matches: 7. The CDR3, as DNA: TGTGCCACCAGCATCACAGGGGGTCACAACGAGCAGTACTTC. Amino acids: CATSITGGHNEQYF.

This sequence joins TRBV13 and TRBJ2-1; TRBD1 aligns across 12 bases. The CDR3 contains 16 residues. V lost 5 bases, J lost 7 bases, and 9 bases stayed unmatched. Germline V gives CDR1 PRHDT, CDR2 FYEKMQ (reference sequence). The CDR3 DNA reads as TGTGCCAGCAGCCCCACGGGGACAGGGGGCCAGAATGAGCAGTTCTTC. Translation: CASSPTGTGGQNEQFF.

A few counts support this clonotype. CDR3 in amino acids: CASSHLSGANVLTF. CDR3 DNA sequence: TGTGCCAGCAGCCACCTCTCTGGGGCCAACGTCCTGACTTTC. J is TRBJ2-6 and V is TRBV7-2, with no clear D. Per germline, CDR1 SGHTA and CDR2 FQGNSA. This CDR3 has 14 residues. With 5 bases removed from V and 0 bases from J, the gap between germline ends came to 5 bases.

Only a few counts were recorded for this clonotype. This chain uses TRBV5-1 with TRBJ2-5, with 7 bases identical to TRBD1. After removal of 4 bases from V and 5 bases from J, the junction contained 5 bases not matched to a gene. CDR1 is SGHRS, CDR2 YFSETQ, per germline. This CDR3 contains 13 residues. As DNA, the CDR3 is TGCGCCAGCAGCGCGACAGGGAAGGAGACCCAGTACTTC. Protein product: CASSATGKETQYF.

V usage is TRBV4-1 and J usage is TRBJ1-3; D gene unclear. This CDR3 has 13 amino acids. In germline, CDR1 is MGHRA, CDR2 YSYEKL. Trimming stripped 1 base from V and 3 bases from J, with 4 bases between. This CDR3 reads CASSQVGGNTIYF. The CDR3 nucleotides are TGCGCCAGCAGCCAAGTAGGTGGAAACACCATATATTTT.

This clonotype was seen a few times. The CDR3 region is CASSFPQGHQPQHF. The DNA of the CDR3 is TGTGCCAGTAGTTTCCCGCAGGGGCACCAGCCCCAGCATTTT. The genes are TRBV19 and TRBJ1-5; maybe TRBD1 (6 bases). The CDR3 sequence is 14 residues long. The germline CDR1 and CDR2 sequences are LNHDA and SQIVND (reference sequence). Trimming cost V 5 bases and J 7 bases, with 15 bases left between them.